Given below is one TCR beta chain in context. Produced via immunoSEQ multiplex PCR; TCRdb's table is partial and in-frame only. The top ten hold around 0.86% of the sample, which has some 85,000 clones, about 94% seen once. This record comes from a study of T cell changes during pregnancy in multiple sclerosis. The CDR3 totals 14 residues. The V gene's germline CDR1 is SEHNR and CDR2 FQNEAQ (reference sequence). The V gene end was trimmed by 5 bases and the J gene end by 5 bases; junction bases not matched to a gene: 8. This sequence was found in a female donor with multiple sclerosis, enrolled in a pregnancy study. The source was peripheral blood, collected in the third trimester of pregnancy. The chain recombines TRBV7-9 with TRBJ1-1, with 7 nucleotides matching TRBD1. In DNA form, the CDR3 reads TGTGCCAGCAGCCCGCCGGGACAGACAACTGAAGCTTTCTTT. Protein product: CASSPPGQTTEAFF.